This TCR beta chain was obtained from a study of T cells in Graves' hyperthyroidism and ophthalmopathy. Study information: Prior to any treatment, at the point of initial diagnosis, peripheral blood was collected.

In this sample, this clonotype turned up many times. V shed 6 bases and J 4 bases; nucleotides not matched to a gene: 7. Germline CDR1 is MNHNS and CDR2 is SASEGT. The CDR3 contains 14 residues. The source material, RNA transcripts, was used to amplify TCR beta CDR3 regions. An initial round of RT-PCR targeting the TCR CDR3 relied on the HTBI primer set. MiXCR, run by TCRdb on the multiplex PCR reads, gives a single entry per CDR3 protein. Of about half a million distinct CDR3 sequences in the sample, approximately 25% were seen once. Material: blood. The chain carries TRBV6-1 and TRBJ1-2; 8 positions agree with TRBD1. This receptor was obtained from a woman in her 30s with Graves' ophthalmopathy. The CDR3 protein is CASRVPGGPYGYTF. CDR3 nucleotides: TGTGCCAGCAGGGTACCAGGGGGCCCCTATGGCTACACCTTC.